This entry features one TCR beta chain sequence. The target antigen is unknown. The data derive from a study of T-cell memory formation after mild COVID-19. Points from the study as a whole: CD4/CD8 balance held among clones contracting day 15 to 85, and later expanders leaned CD4+. Some clones that responded were present in memory (sampled pre-infection), which suggests cross-reactive memory joined. Mostly located in CM and EM were contracting CD4+ clones, with contracting CD8+ clones located in EMRA.

V lost 6 bases to trimming and J lost 1 base, with 18 bases between them. Germline CDR1 reads DFQATT; CDR2 reads SNEGSKA (reference sequence). The CDR3 covers 15 residues. After 5'RACE with constant-segment primers, TCR alpha and TCR beta cDNA libraries carrying sample barcodes and UMIs were obtained. MiXCR was run by TCRdb on the 5' RACE reads, yielding one entry per CDR3 protein. The sample consists of 100,000 to 150,000 distinct CDR3 sequences, over 15% of them appearing once. This chain connects TRBV20-1 to TRBJ1-1; the D gene is possibly TRBD1 (5 bases). The TCR sequence derives from a young man who had mild COVID-19 (a few samples of this study predate the infection). Cell type and time point are not known. The sequencing input was PBMCs or a T cell subset sorted from them (not recorded which). CDR3 amino acids: CSAPNGRGRNTEAFF. The CDR3 DNA is TGCAGTGCCCCCAACGGTAGGGGCCGGAACACTGAAGCTTTCTTT.